The rows below give T cell receptor beta chains drawn from one sample of a study of control samples from healthy donors and cancer patients. Here immunoSEQ multiplex PCR was the method, and the copy in TCRdb shows in-frame clones only, minus some. Of just over 80,000 clones listed, around 94% are singletons. The material sequenced was blood. The receptors here all came from a woman younger than 30 in good health. CDR3s include the opening cysteine and the closing phenylalanine or tryptophan. Fields, in order: V gene, clone size, CDR3 protein. For some rows the clone size is stated as once, few or many, or as a class when expanded; others skip it.

V gene: TRBV5-1; clone size: NA; CDR3 protein: CASSLFPLAVDFMNTEAFF
V gene: TRBV5-6; clone size: NA; CDR3 protein: CASRDGRYSGNTIYF
V gene: TRBV5-1; clone size: NA; CDR3 protein: CASSLEGEQYF
V gene: TRBV6-6; clone size: NA; CDR3 protein: CASSYRQGTYEQYF
V gene: TRBV13; clone size: NA; CDR3 protein: CASSPDLGVEQFF
V gene: TRBV5-1; clone size: NA; CDR3 protein: CASSSENLDEQFF
V gene: TRBV6-5; clone size: once; CDR3 protein: CASSYSQSSYNEQFF
V gene: TRBV9; clone size: NA; CDR3 protein: CASSVGGTSGRPGELFF
V gene: TRBV12-3/TRBV12-4; clone size: NA; CDR3 protein: CASTLAVNTEAFF
V gene: TRBV7-3; clone size: NA; CDR3 protein: CASSLTLGHYTKNEQFF
V gene: TRBV6-5; clone size: NA; CDR3 protein: CAGSGQGGYEQYF
V gene: TRBV27; clone size: NA; CDR3 protein: CASSPGVAGGYEQFF
V gene: TRBV28; clone size: NA; CDR3 protein: CASSLLLGQGLTEAFF
V gene: TRBV25-1; clone size: few; CDR3 protein: CASSEAGYYGYTF
V gene: TRBV6-4; clone size: NA; CDR3 protein: CASSDQPHNEQFF
V gene: TRBV11-2; clone size: NA; CDR3 protein: CASSPDTGELFF